These 3 T cell receptor beta chains were sequenced from one sample in a study of cytomegalovirus exposure and HLA in healthy donors. The PCR had 60 Vbeta and 13 Jbeta primers. TCRdb's copy holds only in-frame clones and misses some; the assay was immunoSEQ multiplex PCR. There are 130,000 or so clones in the sample; more than 60% occur only once, and 2.5% to 4% lies in the top ten. The sample consisted of PBMCs. These receptors originate from a man in his forties in good health and CMV-seronegative.

V gene TRBV2 combines with J gene TRBJ1-5, with D hard to call. Trimming shortened V by 4 bases and J by 2 bases, and 15 bases separated the two germline ends. The CDR3 loop spans 16 amino acids. Looked up from germline, CDR1 is SNHLY and CDR2 is FYNNEI. CDR3 nucleotide sequence: TGTGCCAGCAGTGTCAGGTTCGTATTTGGCAATCAGCCCCAGCATTTT. Protein sequence: CASSVRFVFGNQPQHF.

This chain links TRBV18 with TRBJ2-7; D may be TRBD1 (7 bases). The germline V gene has CDR1 KGHSH and CDR2 LQKENI. Trimming removed 6 bases from V and 0 bases from J, with 18 bases in between. The CDR3 contains 16 residues. The CDR3 bases are TGTGCCAGCTCTGTTTTACCAGGGGGGAGCTCCTACGAGCAGTACTTC. Translation: CASSVLPGGSSYEQYF.

V usage is TRBV12-1 and J usage is TRBJ1-6; whether TRBD1, the table's D call, matches the DNA was not checked. TRBV12-1 is described as a pseudogene. CDR3 length: 17 residues. CDR3 in DNA: TGTGCCAGCAGCCATTGGGACATTCGATCCTATAATTCACCCCTCCACTTT. It encodes CASSHWDIRSYNSPLHF.